One sample yielded the 19 T cell receptor beta chains listed below, sequenced in a study of cytomegalovirus exposure and HLA in healthy donors. Amplification used 60 Vbeta primers and 13 Jbeta primers. TCRdb's table, derived via immunoSEQ multiplex PCR, lists solely in-frame clones and lacks some. The table shows hundreds of thousands of clones, with approximately 80% occurring only once. Sequenced: PBMCs. The receptors come from a boy aged 2 to 10 in good health and CMV-seronegative.

This clone was detected a few times. The CDR3 protein is CSVGTQYF. CDR3 bases: TGCAGCGTCGGGACCCAGTACTTC. The chain combines TRBV29-1 with TRBJ2-5; D is undetermined. Germline-derived CDR1 and CDR2 are SQVTM and ANQGSEA. V shed 6 bases and J shed 7 bases, with 3 bases lying between them. This CDR3 is built from 8 residues.

In its sample, this clone was seen a few times. The gene calls are TRBV4-1 and TRBJ2-7; no definite D call. The CDR3 is 16 amino acids. V shed 1 base and J shed 0 bases, with 13 bases lying between them. Germline CDR1 MGHRA, CDR2 YSYEKL. This CDR3 is CASSQVPLADSYEQYF. In nucleotides, the CDR3 is TGCGCCAGCAGCCAAGTACCCCTCGCAGACTCCTACGAGCAGTACTTC.

The CDR3 coding sequence is TGTGCCAGCAGCCAAGACGGTGAAGATCCCACCATATATTTT. It yields the protein CASSQDGEDPTIYF. This chain links TRBV4-2 with TRBJ1-3; D is ambiguous. The CDR3 consists of 14 residues. V was trimmed by 0 bases and J by 9 bases, leaving 12 bases between them. CDR1 LGHNA and CDR2 YNFKEQ come from the germline V gene.

The V and J genes are TRBV19 and TRBJ2-5; 7 positions agree with TRBD2. With 7 bases clipped from V and 5 bases from J, the junction kept 13 bases outside the gene matches. Germline lookup yields CDR1 LNHDA and CDR2 SQIVND (reference sequence). The CDR3 runs to 15 residues. In nucleotides, the CDR3 is TGTGCCAGTAACACTCCCGGGGGGAAAGAGGAGACCCAGTACTTC. Translation: CASNTPGGKEETQYF.

This chain uses TRBV18 with TRBJ2-2; 8 positions agree with TRBD2. The CDR3 totals 14 residues. Looked up from germline, CDR1 is KGHSH and CDR2 is LQKENI. The V gene end was trimmed by 6 bases and the J gene end by 2 bases; junction bases not matched to a gene: 2. The DNA for the CDR3 is TGTGCCAGCTCTGGACTAGCAAACACCGGGGAGCTGTTTTTT. Its protein is CASSGLANTGELFF.

This clone has just a few counts. The chain joins TRBV5-1 to TRBJ2-7; perhaps TRBD1 as D (6 bases). The CDR3 has 13 amino acids. Germline V lookup: CDR1 SGHRS, CDR2 YFSETQ. The CDR3 bases are TGCGTGTCGCAGGGACAAAGCTCCTACGAGCAGTACTTC. Its translation: CVSQGQSSYEQYF.

CDR3 nucleotide sequence: TGTGCCAGCAGCTTCAGGGGGCGCGAGACCCAGTACTTC. Amino acid sequence: CASSFRGRETQYF. This chain joins TRBV11-3 and TRBJ2-5; TRBD1 aligns across 8 bases. The CDR3 extends over 13 amino acids. Per the germline V gene, CDR1 is SGHNT and CDR2 is YENEEA. Germline trimming cut 3 bases from V and 5 bases from J; bases unmatched to any gene: 2.

V is TRBV7-6 and J is TRBJ2-1, with 12 bases fitting TRBD2. After removal of 6 bases from V and 9 bases from J, the junction contained 6 bases not matched to a gene. From germline, CDR1 is SGHVS and CDR2 FNYEAQ. The CDR3 has 14 residues. In nucleotides, the CDR3 is TGTGCCAGCAGTTCGGGACTAGCGGGTGGTGAGCAGTTCTTC. Translating it yields CASSSGLAGGEQFF.

The V and J genes are TRBV30 and TRBJ1-2; 7 bases are shared with TRBD1. The CDR3 consists of 14 residues. The trim removed 1 base at V and 8 bases at J, leaving 10 bases unmatched. Germline CDR1 and CDR2: GTSNPN and SVGIG (reference sequence). This chain's CDR3 is CAWSDPTTGSGYTF. The CDR3 DNA sequence: TGTGCCTGGAGTGACCCAACGACAGGGAGCGGCTACACCTTC.

This chain connects TRBV9 to TRBJ2-1; 9 bases line up with TRBD2. With 4 bases clipped from V and 9 bases from J, the junction kept 2 bases outside the gene matches. This CDR3 comprises 12 residues. The germline CDR1 and CDR2 sequences are SGDLS and YYNGEE. CDR3 bases: TGTGCCAGCAGCACACTAGCGGGTGAGCAGTTCTTC. As protein: CASSTLAGEQFF.

This clone was detected only once. CDR3 protein: CASSFQGAYGYTF. DNA of the CDR3: TGTGCCAGCAGTTTTCAGGGGGCGTATGGCTACACCTTC. This chain uses TRBV27 with TRBJ1-2, with 8 bases aligning to TRBD1. Per the germline V gene, CDR1 is MNHEY and CDR2 is SMNVEV (reference sequence). This CDR3 spans 13 amino acids. Trimming cost V 3 bases and J 5 bases; bases outside gene matches: 2.

The rearrangement joins TRBV28 to TRBJ2-3, with D maybe TRBD1 (6 bases). Trimming left V 3 bases short and J 7 bases short, with 20 bases between. The CDR3 sequence is 16 residues long. CDR1 and CDR2 (germline): MDHEN, SYDVKM. This chain's CDR3 is CASSLGTYPRVNTQYF. In nucleotides, the CDR3 is TGTGCCAGCAGTTTGGGGACATACCCCCGTGTAAATACGCAGTATTTT. The full variable domain, with the rest looked up from reference TRBV28 and TRBJ2-3, is DVKVTQSSRYLVKRTGEKVFLECVQDMDHENMFWYRQDPGLGLRLIYFSYDVKMKEKGDIPEGYSVSREKKERFSLILESASTNQTSMYLCASSLGTYPRVNTQYFGPGTRLTVL.

V and J are TRBV4-2 and TRBJ2-1, with 7 bases that match TRBD2. Trimming at V came to 6 bases and at J to 10 bases, leaving 9 bases not matched to a gene. CDR1 is LGHNA and CDR2 is YNFKEQ in the germline V gene. CDR3 length: 13 residues. The CDR3 loop is CASSTIAGREQFF. Here the CDR3 DNA reads TGTGCCAGCAGTACCATAGCGGGCCGCGAGCAGTTCTTC.

The gene calls are TRBV5-1 and TRBJ2-7, with D perhaps matching TRBD2 (6 bases). CDR3 length: 14 residues. Germline values: CDR1 SGHRS, CDR2 YFSETQ. V lost 4 bases to trimming and J lost 3 bases, with 14 bases between them. The CDR3 reads CASSGPEGNYEQYF. The CDR3 region has the DNA TGCGCCAGCAGCGGTCCGGAGGGAAACTACGAGCAGTACTTC. The full variable domain, with the rest looked up from reference TRBV5-1 and TRBJ2-7, is KAGVTQTPRYLIKTRGQQVTLSCSPISGHRSVSWYQQTPGQGLQFLFEYFSETQRNKGNFPGRFSGRQFSNSRSEMNVSTLELGDSALYLCASSGPEGNYEQYFGPGTRLTVT.

Worth noting for this clone: A junction end diverges from the germline sequence, so it may reflect a read error. The V and J genes are TRBV7-9 and TRBJ2-7; D unresolved. The CDR3 has 13 residues. Germline V gives CDR1 SEHNR, CDR2 FQNEAQ (reference sequence). The CDR3 sequence is CSSSLGLSYEQYF. CDR3 nucleotide sequence: TGTTCCAGCAGCTTAGGGCTCTCCTACGAGCAGTACTTC.

In this sample, this clone turned up a few times. The J gene is TRBJ2-7, the V gene TRBV5-5, with D possibly matching TRBD2 (5 bases). The V end was cut by 4 bases, the J end by 1 base, with 9 bases between. Germline V gene sequence: CDR1 SGHKS, CDR2 YYEKEE (reference sequence). The CDR3 runs 13 residues. Here the CDR3 reads CASSPDLSYEQYF. The CDR3, as DNA: TGTGCCAGCAGCCCGGACTTGTCCTACGAGCAGTACTTC.

The V call is TRBV9, the J call TRBJ2-7, with D unresolved. V gave up 0 bases and J gave up 0 bases, with 13 bases separating them. Germline V gene lookup returns CDR1 SGDLS and CDR2 YYNGEE. This CDR3 comprises 16 residues. The DNA for the CDR3 is TGTGCCAGCAGCGTAGATTCAGGCCTCAGCTCCTACGAGCAGTACTTC. Its protein is CASSVDSGLSSYEQYF. Drawing the rest from reference TRBV9 and TRBJ2-7, the complete variable domain is DSGVTQTPKHLITATGQRVTLRCSPRSGDLSVYWYQQSLDQGLQFLIQYYNGEERAKGNILERFSAQQFPDLHSELNLSSLELGDSALYFCASSVDSGLSSYEQYFGPGTRLTVT.

V is TRBV6-1 and J is TRBJ2-7; 7 bases are shared with TRBD2. CDR1 and CDR2 from the germline V gene are MNHNS and SASEGT. The CDR3 has 14 residues. Trimming took 1 base from V and 3 from J; bases not matched to a gene: 3. The CDR3 is CASSEVGGDYEQYF. The CDR3 region has the DNA TGTGCCAGCAGTGAAGTGGGGGGGGACTACGAGCAGTACTTC.

This clone was recorded once. This rearrangement joins TRBV2 to TRBJ1-1; the D is unclear. Germline-derived CDR1 and CDR2 are SNHLY and FYNNEI. Trimming stripped 6 bases from V and 8 bases from J, with 7 bases between. CDR3 size: 10 residues. CDR3 loop: CASRRFEAFF. The CDR3 nucleotides read TGTGCCAGCAGGAGGTTCGAAGCTTTCTTT.